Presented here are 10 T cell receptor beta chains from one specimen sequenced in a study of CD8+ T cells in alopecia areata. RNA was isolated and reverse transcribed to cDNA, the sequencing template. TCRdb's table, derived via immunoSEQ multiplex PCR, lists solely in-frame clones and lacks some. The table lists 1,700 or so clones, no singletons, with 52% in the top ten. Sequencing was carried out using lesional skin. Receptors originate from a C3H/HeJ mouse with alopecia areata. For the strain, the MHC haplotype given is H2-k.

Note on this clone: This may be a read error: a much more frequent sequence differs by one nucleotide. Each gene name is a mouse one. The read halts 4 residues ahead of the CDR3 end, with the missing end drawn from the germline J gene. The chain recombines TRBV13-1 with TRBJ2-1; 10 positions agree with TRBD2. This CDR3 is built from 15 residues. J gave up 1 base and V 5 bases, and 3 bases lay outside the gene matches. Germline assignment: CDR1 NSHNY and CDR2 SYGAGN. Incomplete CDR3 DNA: TGTGCCAGCAGCCCGGACTGGGGGAACTATGCT. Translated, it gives CASSPDWGNYA. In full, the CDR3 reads CASSPDWGNYAEQFF.

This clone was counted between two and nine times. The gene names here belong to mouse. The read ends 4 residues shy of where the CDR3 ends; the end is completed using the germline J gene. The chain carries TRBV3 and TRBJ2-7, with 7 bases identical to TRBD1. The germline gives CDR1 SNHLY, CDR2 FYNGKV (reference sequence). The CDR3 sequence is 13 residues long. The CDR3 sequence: CASSPRGRHEQYF. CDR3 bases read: TGTGCCAGCAGTCCCAGGGGGAGACAT.

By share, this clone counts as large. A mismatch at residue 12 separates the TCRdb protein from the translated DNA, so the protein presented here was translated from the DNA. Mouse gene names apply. The covered CDR3 bases are TGTGCCAGCAGTGCCGACATCCTTTCTGGAAATACG. As protein: CASSADILSGNT. The whole CDR3 protein is CASSADILSGNTLYF. The V call is TRBV19, the J call TRBJ1-3, with D unclear. The CDR3 end lies 3 residues beyond the end of the read and is filled in from the germline J gene. The ends were cut back, 4 bases at V and 0 bases at J, with 11 bases in the middle. Per the germline V gene, CDR1 is FNHDT and CDR2 is SITEND (reference sequence). The CDR3 length is 15 residues. The whole variable domain, filled in from reference TRBV19 and TRBJ1-3, reads GGIITQTPKFLIGQEGQKLTLKCQQNFNHDTMYWYRQDSGKGLRLIYYSITENDLQKGDLSEGYDASREKKSSFSLTVTSAQKNEMAVFLCASSADILSGNTLYFGEGSRLIVV.

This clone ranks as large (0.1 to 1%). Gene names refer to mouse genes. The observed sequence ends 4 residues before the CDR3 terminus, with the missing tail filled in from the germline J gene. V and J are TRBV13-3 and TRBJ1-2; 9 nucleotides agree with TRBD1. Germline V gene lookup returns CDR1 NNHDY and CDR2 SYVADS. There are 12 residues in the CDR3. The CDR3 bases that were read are TGTGCCAGCAGGGACAGGGGATCC. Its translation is CASRDRGS. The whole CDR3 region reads CASRDRGSDYTF.

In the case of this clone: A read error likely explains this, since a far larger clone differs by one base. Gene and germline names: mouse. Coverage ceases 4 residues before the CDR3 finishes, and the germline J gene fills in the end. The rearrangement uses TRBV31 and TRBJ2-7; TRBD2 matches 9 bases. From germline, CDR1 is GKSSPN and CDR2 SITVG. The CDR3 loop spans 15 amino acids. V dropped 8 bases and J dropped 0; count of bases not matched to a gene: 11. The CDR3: CARTDWGRSSYEQYF. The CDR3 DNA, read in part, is TGTGCCCGGACGGACTGGGGAAGGAGCTCCTAT.

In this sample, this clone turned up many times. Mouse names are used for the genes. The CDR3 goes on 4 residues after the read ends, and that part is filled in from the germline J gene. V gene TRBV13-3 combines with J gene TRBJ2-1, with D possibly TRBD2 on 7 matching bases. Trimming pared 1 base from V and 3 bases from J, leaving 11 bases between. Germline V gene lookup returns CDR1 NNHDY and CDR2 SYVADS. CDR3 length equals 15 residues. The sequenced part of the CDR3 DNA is TGTGCCAGCAGTGATTGGGGGGCGGGCTATGCT. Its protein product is CASSDWGAGYA. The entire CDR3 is CASSDWGAGYAEQFF.

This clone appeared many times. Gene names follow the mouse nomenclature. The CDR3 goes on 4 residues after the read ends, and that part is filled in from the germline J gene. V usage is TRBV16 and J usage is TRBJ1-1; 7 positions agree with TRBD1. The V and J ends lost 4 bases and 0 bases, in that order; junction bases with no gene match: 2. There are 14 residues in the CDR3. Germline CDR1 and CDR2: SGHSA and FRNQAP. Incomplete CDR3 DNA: TGTGCAAGCAGCTCCGGGACAGCAAACACA. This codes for CASSSGTANT. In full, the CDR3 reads CASSSGTANTEVFF. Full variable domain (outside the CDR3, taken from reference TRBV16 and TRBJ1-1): NAGVIQTPRHKVTGKGQEATLWCEPISGHSAVFWYRQTIVQGLEFLTYFRNQAPIDDSGMPKERFSAQMPNQSHSTLKIQSTQPQDSAVYLCASSSGTANTEVFFGKGTRLTVV.

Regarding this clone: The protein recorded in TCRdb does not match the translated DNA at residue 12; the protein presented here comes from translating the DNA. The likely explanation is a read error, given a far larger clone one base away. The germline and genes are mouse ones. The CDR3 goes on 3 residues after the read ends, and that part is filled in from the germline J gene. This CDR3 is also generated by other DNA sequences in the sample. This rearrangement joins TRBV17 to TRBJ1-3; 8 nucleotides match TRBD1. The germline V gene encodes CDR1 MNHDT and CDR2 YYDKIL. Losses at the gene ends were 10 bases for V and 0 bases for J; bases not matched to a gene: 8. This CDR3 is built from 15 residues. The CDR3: CATSNRGGSGNTLYF. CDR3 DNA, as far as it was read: TGTGCTACCAGCAACAGGGGGGGTTCTGGAAATACG.

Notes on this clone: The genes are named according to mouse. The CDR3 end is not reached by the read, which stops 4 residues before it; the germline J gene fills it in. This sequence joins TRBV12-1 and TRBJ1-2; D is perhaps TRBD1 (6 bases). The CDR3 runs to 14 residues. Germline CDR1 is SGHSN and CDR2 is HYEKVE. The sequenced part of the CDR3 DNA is TGTGCCAGCAGTGATGGCCTGGGGGGGCGC. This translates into CASSDGLGGR. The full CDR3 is CASSDGLGGRDYTF.

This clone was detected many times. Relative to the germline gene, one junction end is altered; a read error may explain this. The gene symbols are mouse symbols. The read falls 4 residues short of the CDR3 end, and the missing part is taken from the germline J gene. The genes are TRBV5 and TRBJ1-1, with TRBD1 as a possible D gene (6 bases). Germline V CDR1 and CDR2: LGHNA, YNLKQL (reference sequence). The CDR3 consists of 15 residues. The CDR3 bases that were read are TGTGCCTGCAGCCAAGAAGGGACAACAAACACA. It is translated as CACSQEGTTNT. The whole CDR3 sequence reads CACSQEGTTNTEVFF.